The entry that follows covers one T cell receptor (beta chain) sequence. Its target is unknown. Profiled with immunoSEQ multiplex PCR; TCRdb holds only in-frame clones, not every one. Here the sample spans over 20,000 clones, 85% to 95% being singletons. The data were obtained in a study of graft-versus-host responses after intestinal transplantation. Study context: Recipients got multivisceral, liver-intestinal, or isolated intestinal transplants. Anti-thymocyte globulin induction was given to all recipients, followed by tacrolimus and steroids for 3 to 4 years. Study-wide findings and caveats: The highest levels of circulating GvH clones went along with early declines in HvG clones after transplant. Recipient-marrow GvH clones were detected, some having first appeared in ileum or blood.

The CDR3 covers 15 residues. V was clipped by 5 bases and J by 2 bases; unmatched bases: 8. The germline gives CDR1 LNHDA, CDR2 SQIVND (reference sequence). The receptor's source is a human patient who received an intestinal transplant, so some T cells may come from the graft donor. The chain joins TRBV19 to TRBJ2-7; 8 bases are shared with TRBD1. Source: PBMCs, taken roughly 39 weeks after intestinal transplant. The DNA for the CDR3 is TGTGCCAGTAGTTTAAGGACAGGGATAACCTACGAGCAGTACTTC. Amino acids: CASSLRTGITYEQYF.